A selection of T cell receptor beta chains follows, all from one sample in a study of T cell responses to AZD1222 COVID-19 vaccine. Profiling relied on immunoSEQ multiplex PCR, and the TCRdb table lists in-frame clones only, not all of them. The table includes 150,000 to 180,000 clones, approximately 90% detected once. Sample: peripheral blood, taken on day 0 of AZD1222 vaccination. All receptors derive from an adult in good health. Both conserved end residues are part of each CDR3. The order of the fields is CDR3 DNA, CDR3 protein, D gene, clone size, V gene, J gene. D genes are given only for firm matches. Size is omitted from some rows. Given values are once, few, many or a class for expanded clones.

CDR3 DNA: TGTGCCAGCAGTTTAGATCTGGGGGTGACTGAGCAGTTCTTC; CDR3 protein: CASSLDLGVTEQFF; D gene: .; clone size: few; V gene: TRBV27; J gene: TRBJ2-1
CDR3 DNA: TGTGCCATCAGTGAGTCGAATGAGCGGGGGGAGAACACCGGGGAGCTGTTTTTT; CDR3 protein: CAISESNERGENTGELFF; D gene: TRBD2; clone size: .; V gene: TRBV10-3; J gene: TRBJ2-2
CDR3 DNA: TGTGCCAGCAGCCCCGACAGTGAAGTACTTGAGACCCAGTACTTC; CDR3 protein: CASSPDSEVLETQYF; D gene: .; clone size: .; V gene: TRBV28; J gene: TRBJ2-5
CDR3 DNA: TGTGCCAGCCGGGCGAAAACCTATAATTCACCCCTCCACTTT; CDR3 protein: CASRAKTYNSPLHF; D gene: .; clone size: .; V gene: TRBV6-5; J gene: TRBJ1-6
CDR3 DNA: TGTGCCAGCAGTGAACCAGGGAGGAACACTGAAGCTTTCTTT; CDR3 protein: CASSEPGRNTEAFF; D gene: .; clone size: .; V gene: TRBV6-1; J gene: TRBJ1-1
CDR3 DNA: TGCGCCAGCAACAGAGGCACAGATACGCAGTATTTT; CDR3 protein: CASNRGTDTQYF; D gene: .; clone size: .; V gene: TRBV5-1; J gene: TRBJ2-3
CDR3 DNA: TGTGCCAGCAGCTTGGCTGGGGTCTACGAGCAGTACTTC; CDR3 protein: CASSLAGVYEQYF; D gene: .; clone size: .; V gene: TRBV5-4; J gene: TRBJ2-7
CDR3 DNA: TGTGCCATTGGACCAGAGACACCTAATTCACCCCTCCACTTT; CDR3 protein: CAIGPETPNSPLHF; D gene: .; clone size: .; V gene: TRBV10-3; J gene: TRBJ1-6
CDR3 DNA: TGTGCCTGCGGACAGGGGGAACCTTACTCTGGAAACACCATATATTTT; CDR3 protein: CACGQGEPYSGNTIYF; D gene: TRBD1; clone size: .; V gene: TRBV19; J gene: TRBJ1-3
CDR3 DNA: TGTGCCAGCAGTGTGAACGCGGGACCCTCCTACGAGCAGTACTTC; CDR3 protein: CASSVNAGPSYEQYF; D gene: .; clone size: .; V gene: TRBV2; J gene: TRBJ2-7
CDR3 DNA: TGTGCCACCAGTGACGGCCTAGCGGGGGGACTAAACACACAAGAGACCCAGTACTTC; CDR3 protein: CATSDGLAGGLNTQETQYF; D gene: TRBD2; clone size: .; V gene: TRBV24-1; J gene: TRBJ2-5
CDR3 DNA: TGTGCCAGCAGCTCCGAAAAGGGCTCCTACGAGCAGTACTTC; CDR3 protein: CASSSEKGSYEQYF; D gene: .; clone size: .; V gene: TRBV3-1/TRBV3-2; J gene: TRBJ2-7
CDR3 DNA: TGTGCCAGCACCCCGGCAGGGAACTATGGCTACACCTTC; CDR3 protein: CASTPAGNYGYTF; D gene: .; clone size: .; V gene: TRBV6-2/TRBV6-3; J gene: TRBJ1-2
CDR3 DNA: TGTGCCACCAGCAGAGATTTCGGGGGGGCTTACGAGCAGTACTTC; CDR3 protein: CATSRDFGGAYEQYF; D gene: TRBD2; clone size: .; V gene: TRBV15; J gene: TRBJ2-7
CDR3 DNA: TGTGCCACAGACCGGGGGGCCACAGGGAGCGCTGAAGCTTTCTTT; CDR3 protein: CATDRGATGSAEAFF; D gene: .; clone size: .; V gene: TRBV6-5; J gene: TRBJ1-1
CDR3 DNA: TGTGCCAGCAGCGGAGGGATTGTGTTCACTGAAGCTTTCTTT; CDR3 protein: CASSGGIVFTEAFF; D gene: .; clone size: .; V gene: TRBV7-9; J gene: TRBJ1-1
CDR3 DNA: TGTGCCAGCTCACCAGACCCAGAGGGACATGGCTACACCTTC; CDR3 protein: CASSPDPEGHGYTF; D gene: .; clone size: .; V gene: TRBV18; J gene: TRBJ1-2
CDR3 DNA: TGTGCCAGTAGTACCCTATTGGGGACTAGCGGGGGCTCCTACAATGAGCAGTTCTTC; CDR3 protein: CASSTLLGTSGGSYNEQFF; D gene: TRBD2; clone size: .; V gene: TRBV19; J gene: TRBJ2-1
CDR3 DNA: TGTGCCAGCAGCCATATGGACAGGGATAACACTGAAGCTTTCTTT; CDR3 protein: CASSHMDRDNTEAFF; D gene: TRBD1; clone size: .; V gene: TRBV3-1/TRBV3-2; J gene: TRBJ1-1
CDR3 DNA: TGCGCCAGCAGCCCAGCAGGGAACACTGAAGCTTTCTTT; CDR3 protein: CASSPAGNTEAFF; D gene: .; clone size: once; V gene: TRBV10-1; J gene: TRBJ1-1
CDR3 DNA: TGTGCCAGCAGCTCGGGTACAGGGGGACAGCCCCAGCATTTT; CDR3 protein: CASSSGTGGQPQHF; D gene: TRBD1; clone size: .; V gene: TRBV7-9; J gene: TRBJ1-5
CDR3 DNA: TGTGCCAGCAGCTTTTCAGTAGGCTATGGCTACACCTTC; CDR3 protein: CASSFSVGYGYTF; D gene: .; clone size: .; V gene: TRBV11-2; J gene: TRBJ1-2
CDR3 DNA: TGTGCCAGCAGTAGGGCAGGGAGGCAGCCCCAGCATTTT; CDR3 protein: CASSRAGRQPQHF; D gene: .; clone size: .; V gene: TRBV12-3/TRBV12-4; J gene: TRBJ1-5
CDR3 DNA: TGTGCCAGCTCACCTCGACAGGGGGCCGAGAACACTGAAGCTTTCTTT; CDR3 protein: CASSPRQGAENTEAFF; D gene: TRBD1; clone size: .; V gene: TRBV18; J gene: TRBJ1-1
CDR3 DNA: TGTGCTAGTGGTCACAGCGGGGGCAATGAGCAGTTCTTC; CDR3 protein: CASGHSGGNEQFF; D gene: TRBD2; clone size: once; V gene: TRBV12-5; J gene: TRBJ2-1
CDR3 DNA: TGTGCCAGCAGCCCTCAGGGACATGGAAACACCATATATTTT; CDR3 protein: CASSPQGHGNTIYF; D gene: .; clone size: .; V gene: TRBV7-2; J gene: TRBJ1-3
CDR3 DNA: TGTGCCAGCAGCGCTCGGACAGATGGCTACACCTTC; CDR3 protein: CASSARTDGYTF; D gene: .; clone size: once; V gene: TRBV7-4; J gene: TRBJ1-2
CDR3 DNA: TGTGCCAGCAGTTCGGGTGCCGAGAACACTGAAGCTTTCTTT; CDR3 protein: CASSSGAENTEAFF; D gene: .; clone size: .; V gene: TRBV28; J gene: TRBJ1-1
CDR3 DNA: TGTGCCAGCAGCTTAGCGCTAAACTATAATTCACCCCTCCACTTT; CDR3 protein: CASSLALNYNSPLHF; D gene: .; clone size: .; V gene: TRBV7-9; J gene: TRBJ1-6
CDR3 DNA: TGCGCCAGCAGCTTGGAGGGCTACAATCAGCCCCAGCATTTT; CDR3 protein: CASSLEGYNQPQHF; D gene: .; clone size: .; V gene: TRBV5-1; J gene: TRBJ1-5
CDR3 DNA: TGTGCCAGCAGGGGGACAGTTACTAGCACAGATACGCAGTATTTT; CDR3 protein: CASRGTVTSTDTQYF; D gene: TRBD1; clone size: .; V gene: TRBV6-5; J gene: TRBJ2-3
CDR3 DNA: TGTGCCAGCGGGGTGGGGGGCAGCTCCTACAATGAGCAGTTCTTC; CDR3 protein: CASGVGGSSYNEQFF; D gene: .; clone size: .; V gene: TRBV7-2; J gene: TRBJ2-1
CDR3 DNA: TGCGCCAGCAGCTCGAGGTCTGGGCAGGGGGGATCAGATACGCAGTATTTT; CDR3 protein: CASSSRSGQGGSDTQYF; D gene: .; clone size: .; V gene: TRBV5-1; J gene: TRBJ2-3
CDR3 DNA: TGTGCCAGCAGCCCCGGTGAGACCCAGTACTTC; CDR3 protein: CASSPGETQYF; D gene: .; clone size: .; V gene: TRBV7-2; J gene: TRBJ2-5
CDR3 DNA: TGTGCCAGCAGAGGACAGGTTTTGGGCAATCAGCCCCAGCATTTT; CDR3 protein: CASRGQVLGNQPQHF; D gene: TRBD1; clone size: once; V gene: TRBV2; J gene: TRBJ1-5
CDR3 DNA: TGCGCCAGCAGCCCAGGGACCGGGGGTAATTCACCCCTCCACTTT; CDR3 protein: CASSPGTGGNSPLHF; D gene: .; clone size: .; V gene: TRBV5-1; J gene: TRBJ1-6
CDR3 DNA: TGTGCCAGCAGCTTGCCACGACTAGCGGGGGGTTACTACGAGCAGTACTTC; CDR3 protein: CASSLPRLAGGYYEQYF; D gene: .; clone size: .; V gene: TRBV12-1; J gene: TRBJ2-7
CDR3 DNA: TGTGCCATCAAGGCTTTGAGTGCGAACACCGGGGAGCTGTTTTTT; CDR3 protein: CAIKALSANTGELFF; D gene: .; clone size: .; V gene: TRBV10-3; J gene: TRBJ2-2
CDR3 DNA: TGTGCCAGCAGCCTACAGACAACAACTAATGAAAAACTGTTTTTT; CDR3 protein: CASSLQTTTNEKLFF; D gene: .; clone size: .; V gene: TRBV7-8; J gene: TRBJ1-4
CDR3 DNA: TGTGCCAGCAGCCAAGACCTAAGGGCTGGCGGGGAGCTGTTTTTT; CDR3 protein: CASSQDLRAGGELFF; D gene: .; clone size: .; V gene: TRBV4-2; J gene: TRBJ2-2
CDR3 DNA: TGTGCCAGCAGCCCATCGGGGGCCCAAGAGACCCAGTACTTC; CDR3 protein: CASSPSGAQETQYF; D gene: .; clone size: few; V gene: TRBV7-8; J gene: TRBJ2-5
CDR3 DNA: TGTGCCAGCAGCTTACCCCCCCAAGTCGGGGAGCTGTTTTTT; CDR3 protein: CASSLPPQVGELFF; D gene: .; clone size: .; V gene: TRBV13; J gene: TRBJ2-2
CDR3 DNA: TGCGCCAGCAGCTTGCCCCAGAAAGAGCAGTTCTTC; CDR3 protein: CASSLPQKEQFF; D gene: .; clone size: .; V gene: TRBV5-1; J gene: TRBJ2-1
CDR3 DNA: TGTGCCACCAGCAGGGGAGGCCTAGCCAAAAACATTCAGTACTTC; CDR3 protein: CATSRGGLAKNIQYF; D gene: .; clone size: .; V gene: TRBV15; J gene: TRBJ2-4
CDR3 DNA: TGTGCCAGCAGTCGGACAGGGGGCCACGAGCAGTACTTC; CDR3 protein: CASSRTGGHEQYF; D gene: TRBD1; clone size: once; V gene: TRBV6-1; J gene: TRBJ2-7
CDR3 DNA: TGTGCCAGCAGCTTCGGGGGGGACTACTACGAGCAGTACTTC; CDR3 protein: CASSFGGDYYEQYF; D gene: TRBD2; clone size: .; V gene: TRBV7-9; J gene: TRBJ2-7
CDR3 DNA: TGTGCCAGCAGTTCCCACGGGCGTGGGGGATCCTACGAGCAGTACTTC; CDR3 protein: CASSSHGRGGSYEQYF; D gene: .; clone size: .; V gene: TRBV27; J gene: TRBJ2-7
CDR3 DNA: TGTGCCATCCGAAACTCAGGGGACACTAATGAAAAACTGTTTTTT; CDR3 protein: CAIRNSGDTNEKLFF; D gene: .; clone size: few; V gene: TRBV10-3; J gene: TRBJ1-4
CDR3 DNA: TGCGCCAGCAGCCAAGAACACAGGGGTGTTGGGGAAAAACTGTTTTTT; CDR3 protein: CASSQEHRGVGEKLFF; D gene: TRBD1; clone size: .; V gene: TRBV4-3; J gene: TRBJ1-4
CDR3 DNA: TGTGCCAGCAGTGAAGTTCCCTCTGGGGCCAACGTCCTGACTTTC; CDR3 protein: CASSEVPSGANVLTF; D gene: .; clone size: .; V gene: TRBV6-1; J gene: TRBJ2-6
CDR3 DNA: TGCGCCAGCAGCTTGCGTAGCGGGGGGGACAATGAGCAGTTCTTC; CDR3 protein: CASSLRSGGDNEQFF; D gene: TRBD2; clone size: few; V gene: TRBV5-1; J gene: TRBJ2-1
CDR3 DNA: TGTGCCAGCAGTGATCTACAGGGAGGATCGGCTGGAAACACCATATATTTT; CDR3 protein: CASSDLQGGSAGNTIYF; D gene: .; clone size: .; V gene: TRBV25-1; J gene: TRBJ1-3
CDR3 DNA: TGTGCCAGCAGTCCCGGGACTAGCGGTTACGAGCAGTACTTC; CDR3 protein: CASSPGTSGYEQYF; D gene: TRBD2; clone size: few; V gene: TRBV7-2; J gene: TRBJ2-7